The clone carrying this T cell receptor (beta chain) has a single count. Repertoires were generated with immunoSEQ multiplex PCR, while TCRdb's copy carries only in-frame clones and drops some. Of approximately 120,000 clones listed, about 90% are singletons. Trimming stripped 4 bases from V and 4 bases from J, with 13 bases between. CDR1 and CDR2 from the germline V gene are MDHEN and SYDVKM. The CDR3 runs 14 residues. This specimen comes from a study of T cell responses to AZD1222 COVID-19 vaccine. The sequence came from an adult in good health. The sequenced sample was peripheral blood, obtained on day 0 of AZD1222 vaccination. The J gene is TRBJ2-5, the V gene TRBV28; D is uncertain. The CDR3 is CASSSPRSAETQYF. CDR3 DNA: TGTGCCAGCAGTTCCCCCCGAAGTGCAGAGACCCAGTACTTC.